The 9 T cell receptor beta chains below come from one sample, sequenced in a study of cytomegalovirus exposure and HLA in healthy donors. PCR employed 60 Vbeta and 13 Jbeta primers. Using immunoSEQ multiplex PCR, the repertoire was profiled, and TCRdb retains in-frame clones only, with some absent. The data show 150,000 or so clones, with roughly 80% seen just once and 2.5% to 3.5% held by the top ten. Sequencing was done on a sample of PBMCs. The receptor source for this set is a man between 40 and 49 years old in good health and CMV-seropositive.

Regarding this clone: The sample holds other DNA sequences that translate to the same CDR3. The CDR3 sequence: CASSLDRNTEAFF. The CDR3 DNA is TGCGCCAGCAGCTTGGATCGGAACACTGAAGCTTTCTTT. The genes are TRBV5-1 and TRBJ1-1; D is uncertain. CDR1 and CDR2 (germline): SGHRS, YFSETQ. V lost 0 bases and J lost 1, with 4 bases in between. This CDR3 is 13 amino acids long.

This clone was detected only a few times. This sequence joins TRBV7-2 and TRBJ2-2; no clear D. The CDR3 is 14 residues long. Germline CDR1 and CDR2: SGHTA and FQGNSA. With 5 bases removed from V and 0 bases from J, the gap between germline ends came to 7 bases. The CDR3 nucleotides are TGTGCCAGCAGCCCTCCAGCGAACACCGGGGAGCTGTTTTTT. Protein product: CASSPPANTGELFF.

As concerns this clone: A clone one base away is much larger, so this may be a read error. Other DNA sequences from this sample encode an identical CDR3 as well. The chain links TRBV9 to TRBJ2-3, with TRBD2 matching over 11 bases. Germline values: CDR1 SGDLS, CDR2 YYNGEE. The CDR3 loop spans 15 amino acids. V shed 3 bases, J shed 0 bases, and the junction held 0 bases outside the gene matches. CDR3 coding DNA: TGTGCCAGCAGCGGGACTAGCGGGAGCACAGATACGCAGTATTTT. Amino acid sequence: CASSGTSGSTDTQYF.

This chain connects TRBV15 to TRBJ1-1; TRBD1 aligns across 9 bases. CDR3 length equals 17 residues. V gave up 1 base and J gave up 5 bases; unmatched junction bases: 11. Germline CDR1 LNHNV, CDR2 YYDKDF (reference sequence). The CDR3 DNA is TGTGCCACCAGCAGAGGAACAGGGGGCGAATCGAGAACTGAAGCTTTCTTT. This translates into CATSRGTGGESRTEAFF. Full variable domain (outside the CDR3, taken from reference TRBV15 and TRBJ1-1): DAMVIQNPRYQVTQFGKPVTLSCSQTLNHNVMYWYQQKSSQAPKLLFHYYDKDFNNEADTPDNFQSRRPNTSFCFLDIRSPGLGDTAMYLCATSRGTGGESRTEAFFGQGTRLTVV.

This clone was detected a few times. Written as DNA, the CDR3 is TGTGCCAGCAGTTCTTACAGGGGCGCCTTCTACGAGCAGTACTTC. Translating gives CASSSYRGAFYEQYF. The chain employs TRBV6-5 and TRBJ2-7, with 7 bases identical to TRBD1. Germline trimming cut 4 bases from V and 3 bases from J; bases unmatched to any gene: 9. From germline, CDR1 is MNHEY and CDR2 SVGAGI. This CDR3 has 15 amino acids.

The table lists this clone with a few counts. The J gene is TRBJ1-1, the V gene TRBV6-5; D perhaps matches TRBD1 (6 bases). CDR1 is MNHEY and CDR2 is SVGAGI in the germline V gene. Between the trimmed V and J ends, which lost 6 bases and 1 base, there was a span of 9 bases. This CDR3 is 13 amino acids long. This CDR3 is CASRSDRNTEAFF. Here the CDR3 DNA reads TGTGCCAGCAGATCGGACAGGAACACTGAAGCTTTCTTT.

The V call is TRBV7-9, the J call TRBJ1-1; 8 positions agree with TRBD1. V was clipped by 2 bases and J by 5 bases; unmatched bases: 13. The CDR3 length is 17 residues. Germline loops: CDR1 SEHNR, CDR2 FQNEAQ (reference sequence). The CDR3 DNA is TGTGCCAGCAGCTTATCCACCATTACAGGGGGAAAGACTGAAGCTTTCTTT. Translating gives CASSLSTITGGKTEAFF.

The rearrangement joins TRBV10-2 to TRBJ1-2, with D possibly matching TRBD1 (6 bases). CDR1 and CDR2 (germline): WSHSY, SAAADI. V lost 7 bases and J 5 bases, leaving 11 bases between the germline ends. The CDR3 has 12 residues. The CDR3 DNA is TGCGCCAGCATGGGAGGGGGATATGGCTACACCTTC. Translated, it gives CASMGGGYGYTF.

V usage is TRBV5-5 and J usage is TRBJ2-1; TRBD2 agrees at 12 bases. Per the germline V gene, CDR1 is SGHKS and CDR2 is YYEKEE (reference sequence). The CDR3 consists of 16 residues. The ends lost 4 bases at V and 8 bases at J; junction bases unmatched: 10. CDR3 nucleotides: TGTGCCAGCAGCCCCTGGACTAGCGGGATTCCCCATGAGCAGTTCTTC. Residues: CASSPWTSGIPHEQFF.